This TCR beta chain emerged from a study of blood T cell repertoires in COVID-19. Study-level background: Researchers got acute and convalescent COVID-19 samples from the United States, Italy and Spain. Sources were T cells, B-cell-depleted T cells, or PBMCs; the material itself was cDNA or gDNA.

Under the authors' procedure: Nucleated cell number was recorded as an estimate derived from reference gene primer amplification. Profiling relied on immunoSEQ multiplex PCR, and the TCRdb table lists in-frame clones only, not all of them. V and J calls and clone size are given by that table; D and trimming were obtained from the DNA. Here the sample spans around 140,000 clones, less than 85% being singletons. Deletions cut 0 bases from V and 3 bases from J, with 9 bases between. The CDR3 is made up of 15 amino acids. Looked up from germline, CDR1 is SGHKS and CDR2 is YYEKEE (reference sequence). Sequencing input: peripheral blood. The rearrangement links TRBV5-5 to TRBJ1-4, with a possible D match to TRBD1 (5 bases). The receptor comes from a woman older than 75 with acute or convalescent COVID-19. CDR3 bases: TGTGCCAGCAGCTTGGATGGGGGGGCTAATGAAAAACTGTTTTTT. As protein: CASSLDGGANEKLFF.